This TCR beta chain was sequenced for a study of CD8+CD57+ T cells in acquired aplastic anemia. Study information: The sorted CD4+ and CD8+ cells yielded an average around 3.2 ug of DNA. Study outcomes and limitations: Patients and controls had in common twenty-nine CD8+ CDR3 sequences. Significant differences in CD8+ Simpson's diversity were not observed between patients and controls.

Researchers used genomic DNA as the template to profile TCR beta VDJ and CDR3. TCRdb re-analysed the reads in MiXCR, keeping a single row per CDR3 protein. The sample includes some 160,000 distinct CDR3 sequences, around half of them seen just once. The V gene's germline CDR1 is DFQATT and CDR2 SNEGSKA (reference sequence). This CDR3 is 13 amino acids long. V gave up 0 bases and J gave up 10 bases, with 10 bases separating them. A word on this clonotype: Its antigen is unidentified.

Patients picked for sequencing had shown CD8+CD57+ cell expansion detected by flow cytometry. None of the patients had been given any therapy when their blood was sampled. This sequence originates from a human donor with aplastic anemia. This rearrangement joins TRBV20-1 to TRBJ1-6; D is possibly TRBD1 (5 bases). Sequencing was performed on sorted CD4+, CD8+, or CD8+CD57+ T cells (not recorded which) from PBMCs. Written as DNA, the CDR3 is TGCAGTGCTAGAGATCCAGGGAACTCACCCCTCCACTTT. Protein: CSARDPGNSPLHF.